This is a list of T cell receptor beta chains from one sample in a study of cytomegalovirus exposure and HLA in healthy donors. Repertoires were generated with immunoSEQ multiplex PCR, while TCRdb's copy carries only in-frame clones and drops some. Of about 130,000 clones listed, about three quarters are singletons. What was sequenced was PBMCs. The receptor set was obtained from a woman younger than 45 in good health and CMV-seronegative. The CDR3 runs from the conserved cysteine through the conserved F or W. Expanded clones are given a class, and other clones once, few, many or no size at all.

NA TRBV15 CATSRVGGNYNEQFF
NA TRBV30 CAWSVLSVTEAFF
NA TRBV19 CASGNEGGETQYF
NA TRBV5-1 CASSTQGGTGELFF
NA TRBV15 CATSREPTSGDEQYF
NA TRBV11-3 CASSPRSGGNYNEQFF
NA TRBV11-2 CASSLRGQVQWEQYF
NA TRBV7-2 CASSLETWTGYGYTF
few TRBV7-9 CASSLFLREAYNEQFF
NA TRBV9 CASSARLGNYEQYF
NA TRBV4-3 CASSQALGVSDEQYF
NA TRBV7-8 CASSLDGGSSYNEQFF
NA TRBV6-1 CASSEGVVGLAGGETQYF
NA TRBV2 CASSDQRHTQYF
NA TRBV2 CASSDAPGQGTGELFF
NA TRBV27 CASSWRAYHEQFF
NA TRBV7-6 CASSLVGQGPSQPSYEQYF
NA TRBV4-1 CASSQDPSGGYGYTF
NA TRBV4-1 CASSQDRGSGANVLTF
NA TRBV30 CAWTFQETQYF
few TRBV15 CATSRAAGEEQFF
NA TRBV7-2 CASSLAGGSAAGLYF
once TRBV7-8 CASSLGFGQARYEQYF
NA TRBV9 CASSALGGGVADTQYF
NA TRBV7-8 CASSLAGQAYEQYF
NA TRBV27 CASSYGGDSLTDTQYF
NA TRBV6-6 CASSYSGGKASEKLFF
few TRBV6-6 CASTRGQETQYF
NA TRBV5-1 CASTALATGGEDTQYF
few TRBV9 CASSSPRGGLSSYNEQFF
NA TRBV6-6 CASSHSGQTGSYEQYF
medium-sized TRBV19 CASKDGTAYSNQPQHF
NA TRBV6-5 CASSSSGRLYNEQFF
NA TRBV30 CAWSVTGGGYTF
NA TRBV5-8 CASSLGQGGSGDTQYF
NA TRBV7-8 CASSSTSGSRETQYF
NA TRBV19 CASSMGSSGGYTF
NA TRBV11-3 CASSREREGNYEQYF
NA TRBV6-4 CASSEEAGSSSYNEQFF
few TRBV19 CASSSLPDSYSNQPQHF
few TRBV2 CASSEEWANEQFF
NA TRBV9 CASSGQGVTYNEQFF
few TRBV10-3 CAISESSGGTGELFF
NA TRBV15 CATSRDRQGTDTQYF
NA TRBV6-1 CASSEATGRTYGYTF
NA TRBV15 CATSRPLMNEQFF
NA TRBV5-1 CASSTGGPNEQFF
once TRBV9 CASSVVLAGPNEQFF
NA TRBV18 CASSPPSTRKEAFF
NA TRBV6-4 CASSPTSGDYNEQFF
NA TRBV19 CASSISGRSYEQYF
once TRBV19 CASSITSPGSPLHF
NA TRBV27 CASSLSGGIYEQYF
NA TRBV19 CASTREGGNYGYTF
NA TRBV6-1 CASSARRQGASTDTQYF